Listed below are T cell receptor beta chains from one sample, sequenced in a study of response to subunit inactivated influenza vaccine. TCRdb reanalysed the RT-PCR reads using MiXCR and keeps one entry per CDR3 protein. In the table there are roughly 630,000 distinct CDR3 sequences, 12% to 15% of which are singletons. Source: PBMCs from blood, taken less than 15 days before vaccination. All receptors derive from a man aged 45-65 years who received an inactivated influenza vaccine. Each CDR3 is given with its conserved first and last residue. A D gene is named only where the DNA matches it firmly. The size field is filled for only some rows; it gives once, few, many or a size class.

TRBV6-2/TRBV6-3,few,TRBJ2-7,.,CASTMTFTGRDEQYF,TGTGCCAGCACCATGACGTTCACGGGCAGGGACGAGCAGTACTTC
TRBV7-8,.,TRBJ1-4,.,CASSGAEKLFF,TGTGCCAGCAGCGGGGCGGAAAAACTGTTTTTT
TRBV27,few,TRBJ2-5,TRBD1,CASSLSMGPTGELETQYF,TGTGCCAGCAGTTTAAGTATGGGTCCGACAGGGGAGTTAGAGACCCAGTACTTC
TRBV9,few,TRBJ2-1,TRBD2,CASSVSGTSGNNEQFF,TGTGCCAGCAGCGTAAGTGGGACTAGCGGAAACAATGAGCAGTTCTTC
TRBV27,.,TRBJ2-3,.,CASRVEDTQYF,TGTGCCAGCAGAGTCGAAGATACGCAGTATTTT
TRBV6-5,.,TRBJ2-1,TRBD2,CASSYGTSGHNEQFF,TGTGCCAGCAGTTACGGGACTAGCGGCCACAATGAGCAGTTCTTC
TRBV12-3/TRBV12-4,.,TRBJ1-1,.,CASSPLGGAGTEAFF,TGTGCCAGCAGTCCCCTAGGGGGGGCAGGAACTGAAGCTTTCTTT
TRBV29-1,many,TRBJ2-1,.,CSVEAYRAYNEQFF,TGCAGCGTTGAAGCATATCGAGCCTACAATGAGCAGTTCTTC
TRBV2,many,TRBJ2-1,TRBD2,CASSRGLAGVNEQFF,TGTGCCAGCAGTCGTGGACTAGCGGGAGTCAATGAGCAGTTCTTC
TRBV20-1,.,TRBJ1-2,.,CSARDRDKSYGYTF,TGCAGTGCTAGAGACCGGGACAAGAGCTATGGCTACACCTTC
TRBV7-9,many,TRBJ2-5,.,CASSRTHQETQYF,TGTGCCAGCAGCCGTACGCACCAAGAGACCCAGTACTTC
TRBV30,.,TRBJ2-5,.,CAWTTFGQETQYF,TGTGCCTGGACTACGTTCGGACAAGAGACCCAGTACTTC
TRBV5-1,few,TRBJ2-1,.,CASSPLGSGYNEQFF,TGCGCCAGCAGCCCCCTTGGGAGCGGGTACAATGAGCAGTTCTTC
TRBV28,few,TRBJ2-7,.,CASSFESYEQYF,TGTGCCAGCAGTTTCGAGTCCTACGAGCAGTACTTC
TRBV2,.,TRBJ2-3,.,CASSVITDTQYF,TGTGCCAGCAGTGTAATCACAGATACGCAGTATTTT
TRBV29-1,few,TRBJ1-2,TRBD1,CSVDLTQTGIEGYTF,TGCAGCGTTGACCTAACACAGACAGGGATAGAAGGCTACACCTTC
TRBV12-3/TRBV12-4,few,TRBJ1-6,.,CASSLAHGNSPLHF,TGTGCCAGCAGTTTAGCGCACGGGAATTCACCCCTCCACTTT
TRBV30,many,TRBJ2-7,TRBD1,CAWSKPFWGQGDEQYF,TGTGCCTGGAGTAAGCCTTTCTGGGGACAGGGGGACGAGCAGTACTTC
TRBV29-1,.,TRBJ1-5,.,CSVKTQGGGNQPQHF,TGCAGCGTTAAGACACAAGGGGGTGGCAATCAGCCCCAGCATTTT
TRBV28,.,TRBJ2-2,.,CASGVSELFF,TGTGCCAGCGGGGTTTCAGAGCTGTTTTTT
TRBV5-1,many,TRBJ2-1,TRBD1,CASRPGQYNEQFF,TGCGCCAGCAGACCGGGACAGTACAATGAGCAGTTCTTC
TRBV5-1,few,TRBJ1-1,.,CASRDTKSNTEAFF,TGCGCCAGCCGGGACACAAAATCGAACACTGAAGCTTTCTTT
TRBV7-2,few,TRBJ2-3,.,CASSLSHLGADTQYF,TGTGCCAGCAGCTTATCCCACCTTGGGGCAGATACGCAGTATTTT
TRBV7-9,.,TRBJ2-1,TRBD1,CASSSNPGQPYNEQFF,TGTGCCAGCAGCTCTAACCCGGGACAGCCTTACAATGAGCAGTTCTTC
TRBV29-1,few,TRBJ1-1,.,CSVGRREDTEAFF,TGCAGCGTTGGACGAAGGGAGGACACTGAAGCTTTCTTT
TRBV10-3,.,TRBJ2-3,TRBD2,CATLAGVSTDTQYF,TGTGCCACCTTAGCGGGGGTGAGCACAGATACGCAGTATTTT
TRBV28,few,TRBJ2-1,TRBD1,CASTQGALNEQFF,TGTGCCAGCACCCAGGGGGCGTTAAATGAGCAGTTCTTC
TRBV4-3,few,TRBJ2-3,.,CASSQGPSSTDTQYF,TGCGCCAGCAGCCAGGGGCCCTCTAGCACAGATACGCAGTATTTT
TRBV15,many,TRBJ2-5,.,CATSRDRVETQYF,TGTGCCACCAGCAGAGACAGGGTGGAGACCCAGTACTTC
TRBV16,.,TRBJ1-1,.,CASSQSGRGNTEAFF,TGTGCCAGCAGCCAATCAGGCAGGGGGAACACTGAAGCTTTCTTT
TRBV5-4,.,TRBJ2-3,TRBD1,CASSLVSGQGTDTQYF,TGTGCCAGCAGCTTGGTGTCTGGACAGGGGACCGATACGCAGTATTTT
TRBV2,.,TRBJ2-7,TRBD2,CASSEYLAGKAEQYF,TGTGCCAGCAGTGAATATCTAGCGGGAAAAGCCGAGCAGTACTTC
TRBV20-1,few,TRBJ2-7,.,CSGISDLYEQYF,TGCAGTGGAATCTCGGATCTTTACGAGCAGTACTTC
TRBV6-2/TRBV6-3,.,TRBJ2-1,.,CASSRFNYNEQFF,TGTGCCAGCAGTAGGTTTAACTACAATGAGCAGTTCTTC
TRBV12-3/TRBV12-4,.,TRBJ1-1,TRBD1,CASSPGGWNTEAFF,TGTGCCAGCAGTCCAGGGGGTTGGAACACTGAAGCTTTCTTT
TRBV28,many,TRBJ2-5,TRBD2,CASSPTRREKETQYF,TGTGCCAGCAGTCCGACTCGGCGGGAGAAAGAGACCCAGTACTTC
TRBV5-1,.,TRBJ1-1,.,CASSRLTGTLNTEAFF,TGCGCCAGCAGCCGGCTTACAGGGACACTGAACACTGAAGCTTTCTTT
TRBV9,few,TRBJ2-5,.,CASSGGTTQETQYF,TGTGCCAGCAGCGGCGGGACCACCCAAGAGACCCAGTACTTC
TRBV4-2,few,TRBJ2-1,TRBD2,CASGTISGRASGEQFF,TGTGCCAGCGGAACCATTAGCGGGAGGGCGAGCGGTGAGCAGTTCTTC
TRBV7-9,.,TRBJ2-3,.,CASRTGDPWDTQYF,TGTGCCAGCAGGACCGGGGACCCCTGGGATACGCAGTATTTT
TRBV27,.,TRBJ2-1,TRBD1,CASRTQGSPYNEQFF,TGTGCCAGCAGAACACAGGGGTCCCCCTACAATGAGCAGTTCTTC
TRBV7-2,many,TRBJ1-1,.,CASSLWGAAFF,TGTGCCAGCAGCTTATGGGGGGCGGCTTTCTTT
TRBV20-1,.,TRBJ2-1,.,CSASRYMGSNEQFF,TGCAGTGCTAGCCGCTATATGGGATCCAATGAGCAGTTCTTC
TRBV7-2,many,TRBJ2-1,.,CASSLTPVSSYNEQFF,TGTGCCAGCAGCTTAACGCCGGTTAGCTCCTACAATGAGCAGTTCTTC